The rows below give T cell receptor beta chains drawn from one sample of a study of cytomegalovirus exposure and HLA in healthy donors. The assay was immunoSEQ multiplex PCR, and TCRdb's table has in-frame clones only and misses some. Among 90,000 to 120,000 clones listed, 77% were seen once. Sequencing was performed on PBMCs. Receptor source: a male donor in good health and CMV-seronegative. Each CDR3 is given with its conserved first and last residue. A D gene is named only where the DNA matches it firmly.

J,D,length,V,CDR3
TRBJ1-1,.,16,TRBV5-4,CASSLLAGGLNTEAFF
TRBJ1-1,.,16,TRBV21-1,CASQKAGISLNTEAFF
TRBJ2-7,.,12,TRBV28,CASSRDFYEQYF
TRBJ2-3,.,18,TRBV5-1,CASSAPGDRPMGSRTQYF
TRBJ1-2,.,16,TRBV10-1,CASSESYTGWGYGYTF
TRBJ2-5,TRBD1,15,TRBV6-5,CASSPTDRNQETQYF
TRBJ2-3,.,13,TRBV5-4,CASSYAGPDTQYF
TRBJ2-7,.,12,TRBV5-6,CASSNTGSEQYF
TRBJ2-5,TRBD2,17,TRBV4-1,CASSQEGLAGPLREQYF
TRBJ1-2,.,13,TRBV30,CAWSVAVNYGYTF
TRBJ2-7,.,12,TRBV11-2,CASSLVDYEQYF
TRBJ1-1,TRBD1,16,TRBV4-1,CASSQRTGRLNTEAFF
TRBJ2-5,TRBD2,14,TRBV27,CASSLSGLLETQYF
TRBJ1-1,.,14,TRBV4-1,CASSQSPGYTEAFF
TRBJ1-4,.,17,TRBV15,CATSRKGEGATNEKLFF
TRBJ2-7,.,11,TRBV20-1,CSADGTPEQYF
TRBJ2-3,.,16,TRBV27,CASSPRGQYFTDTQYF
TRBJ1-5,.,15,TRBV28,CASIISGTVNQPQHF
TRBJ2-7,TRBD1,15,TRBV5-1,CASSFSIQGTYEQYF
TRBJ2-7,TRBD1,14,TRBV14,CASSLGQLVYEQYF
TRBJ1-2,TRBD1,16,TRBV9,CASSVEGQGGPYGYTF
.,TRBD2,13,TRBV7-2,CASSPSRGNEQYF
TRBJ2-1,TRBD1,15,TRBV6-5,CASSRYRGSYNEQFF
TRBJ2-3,TRBD2,16,TRBV7-6,CATTVRTSGSTDTQYF
TRBJ2-1,TRBD1,17,TRBV10-2,CASSDRGLLSSYNEQFF
TRBJ2-1,.,15,TRBV29-1,CGVEERGSTDNEQFF
TRBJ2-3,.,14,TRBV5-1,CASSLSRSTDTQYF
TRBJ2-5,TRBD2,16,TRBV5-1,CASSLGASGVQETQYF
TRBJ2-1,.,16,TRBV19,CASSIQGRLLLNEQFF